This T cell receptor beta chain was recovered during a study of cytomegalovirus exposure and HLA in healthy donors. The CDR3 runs 14 residues. Deletions cut 3 bases from V and 3 bases from J, with 10 bases between. Germline-derived CDR1 and CDR2 are MDHEN and SYDVKM. Produced via immunoSEQ multiplex PCR; TCRdb's table is partial and in-frame only. The sample consists of 250,000 to 350,000 clones, just over 85% of them appearing once. Turning to this clone: The antigen is unknown.

Study findings and constraints: The study put 150 or so TCR beta chains on its list as cytomegalovirus-associated. In vitro checks showed that a few CMV-associated chains really do target CMV antigens. Despite most TCR sequences being rare, some public TCRs occurred in many donors.

The TCR was taken from a woman younger than 30 in good health and CMV-seronegative. The V and J genes are TRBV28 and TRBJ2-3; D remains unclear. Sequencing was done on a sample of PBMCs. The CDR3 spells CASSFPRRTDTQYF. CDR3 sequence (DNA): TGTGCCAGCAGTTTTCCCCGGCGGACAGATACGCAGTATTTT.